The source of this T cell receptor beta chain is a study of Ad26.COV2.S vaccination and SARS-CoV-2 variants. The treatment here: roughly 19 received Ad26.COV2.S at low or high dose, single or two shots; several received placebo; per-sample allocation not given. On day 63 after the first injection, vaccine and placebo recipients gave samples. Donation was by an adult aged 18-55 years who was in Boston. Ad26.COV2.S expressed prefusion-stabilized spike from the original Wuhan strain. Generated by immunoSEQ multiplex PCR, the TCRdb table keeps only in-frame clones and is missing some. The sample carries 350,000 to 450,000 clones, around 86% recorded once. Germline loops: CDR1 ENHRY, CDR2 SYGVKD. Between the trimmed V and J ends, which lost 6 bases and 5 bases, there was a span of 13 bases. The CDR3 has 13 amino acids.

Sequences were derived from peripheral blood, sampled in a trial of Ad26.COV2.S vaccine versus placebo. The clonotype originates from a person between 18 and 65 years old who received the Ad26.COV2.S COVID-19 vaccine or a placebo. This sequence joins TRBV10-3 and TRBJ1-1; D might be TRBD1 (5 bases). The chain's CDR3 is CAIRGPEGTEAFF. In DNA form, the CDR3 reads TGTGCCATCAGGGGGCCGGAGGGGACTGAAGCTTTCTTT.